Each of the 25 T cell receptor beta chains below was sequenced from the same sample in a study of T cells in narcolepsy. Generated by immunoSEQ multiplex PCR, the TCRdb table keeps only in-frame clones and is missing some. The sample includes fewer than 40,000 clones, 70% to 85% of them seen just once. The sequenced sample was memory (CD45RA-) CD4+ T cells from blood. Every receptor here comes from a human donor in good health.

CDR3 protein: CASRDTGELFF. CDR3 coding DNA: TGTGCCAGCAGAGACACCGGGGAGCTGTTTTTT. V and J are TRBV6-5 and TRBJ2-2; no reliable D call. Trimming shortened V by 6 bases and J by 3 bases, and 2 bases separated the two germline ends. There are 11 residues in the CDR3. CDR1 is MNHEY and CDR2 is SVGAGI in the germline V gene.

The chain is built from TRBV2 and TRBJ1-1, with 7 bases lining up with TRBD1. This CDR3 comprises 13 residues. Germline V gene sequence: CDR1 SNHLY, CDR2 FYNNEI. The trim removed 4 bases at V and 1 base at J, leaving 0 bases unmatched. CDR3 region: CASSGDRNTEAFF. Here the CDR3 DNA reads TGTGCCAGCAGTGGGGACAGGAACACTGAAGCTTTCTTT.

V and J are TRBV27 and TRBJ2-5, with D tentatively TRBD2 (5 bases). Germline CDR1 MNHEY, CDR2 SMNVEV (reference sequence). This CDR3 is built from 11 residues. Trimming removed 4 bases at V and 7 bases at J, with 7 bases between. The CDR3 loop reads CASSYGGTQYF. CDR3 sequence (DNA): TGTGCCAGCAGTTATGGAGGGACCCAGTACTTC.

This clone was seen only a few times. This chain joins TRBV7-6 and TRBJ2-3; the match to TRBD1 covers 8 bases. From germline, CDR1 is SGHVS and CDR2 FNYEAQ. There are 15 residues in the CDR3. Losses at the gene ends were 5 bases for V and 3 bases for J; bases not matched to a gene: 7. The CDR3 nucleotides read TGTGCCAGCAGCCCCTGGACAGGGATTACAGATACGCAGTATTTT. Translating gives CASSPWTGITDTQYF.

The chain carries TRBV7-9 and TRBJ1-5; a weak D match, TRBD1 (5 bases). The CDR3 extends over 15 amino acids. V lost 4 bases to trimming and J lost 4 bases, with 14 bases between them. Germline V gene sequence: CDR1 SEHNR, CDR2 FQNEAQ (reference sequence). The CDR3 DNA follows: TGTGCCAGCAGCTCTGAGCAGGGTACAAATCAGCCCCAGCATTTT. This codes for CASSSEQGTNQPQHF. Drawing the rest from reference TRBV7-9 and TRBJ1-5, the complete variable domain is DTGVSQNPRHKITKRGQNVTFRCDPISEHNRLYWYRQTLGQGPEFLTYFQNEAQLEKSRLLSDRFSAERPKGSFSTLEIQRTEQGDSAMYLCASSSEQGTNQPQHFGDGTRLSIL.

The rearrangement joins TRBV19 to TRBJ1-1; TRBD1 might be the D (6 bases). This CDR3 is built from 16 residues. Deletions cut 5 bases from V and 0 bases from J, with 16 bases between. The V gene's germline CDR1 is LNHDA and CDR2 SQIVND (reference sequence). In DNA form, the CDR3 reads TGTGCCAGTAGTGCTCTCAGGGGCTCAATGAACACTGAAGCTTTCTTT. Protein product: CASSALRGSMNTEAFF.

The chain couples TRBV15 to TRBJ2-5, with D tentatively TRBD2 (6 bases). The DNA end is a closer match to TRBJ2-7, so the J assignment may be wrong. The CDR3 totals 15 residues. Germline assignment: CDR1 LNHNV and CDR2 YYDKDF (reference sequence). CDR3 sequence reads: CATSRDSTRSHEQYF. In DNA form, the CDR3 reads TGTGCCACCAGCAGAGATTCGACTAGGAGCCACGAGCAGTACTTC.

The V call is TRBV6-1, the J call TRBJ2-3; tentative D call: TRBD1 (5 bases). The CDR3 covers 13 residues. With 8 bases removed from V and 5 bases from J, the gap between germline ends came to 14 bases. The germline V gene has CDR1 MNHNS and CDR2 SASEGT. The CDR3 loop is CASSRVGQDTQYF. The DNA for the CDR3 is TGTGCCAGCTCTAGGGTGGGGCAAGATACGCAGTATTTT.

The chain combines TRBV27 with TRBJ1-2; D gene ambiguous. The CDR3 length is 15 residues. The germline CDR1 and CDR2 sequences are MNHEY and SMNVEV (reference sequence). V gave up 5 bases and J gave up 7 bases, with 20 bases separating them. CDR3 nucleotides: TGTGCCAGCAGTGAGGAAACCGGGAGGCCCGGTGGCTACACCTTC. This codes for CASSEETGRPGGYTF.

The rearrangement uses TRBV10-3 and TRBJ2-3, with TRBD2 matching 9 bases. The CDR3 runs 20 residues. Unmatched junction bases numbered 14, after V lost 0 bases and J lost 1 base. The germline V gene encodes CDR1 ENHRY and CDR2 SYGVKD. CDR3 region: CAISESASGNLIVGTDTQYF. The CDR3 DNA reads as TGTGCCATCAGTGAGTCGGCTAGCGGGAATCTGATTGTGGGCACAGATACGCAGTATTTT.

The chain is built from TRBV6-6 and TRBJ1-1; perhaps TRBD1 as D (6 bases). The CDR3 is 15 residues long. Trimming shortened V by 2 bases and J by 5 bases, and 15 bases separated the two germline ends. Germline loops: CDR1 MNHNY, CDR2 SVGAGI (reference sequence). The chain's CDR3 is CASSYNGGLTTEAFF. The CDR3 nucleotides read TGTGCCAGCAGTTACAATGGGGGGCTGACGACTGAAGCTTTCTTT.

The chain employs TRBV7-9 and TRBJ1-4; no clear D gene. The length of the CDR3 is 15 residues. Germline CDR1 is SEHNR and CDR2 is FQNEAQ (reference sequence). Trimming pared 1 base from V and 8 bases from J, leaving 14 bases between. This CDR3 reads CASSLGRQKGEKLFF. In nucleotides, the CDR3 is TGTGCCAGCAGCTTAGGGCGGCAAAAGGGCGAAAAACTGTTTTTT.

The rearrangement links TRBV5-8 to TRBJ1-5; 7 positions match TRBD1. Trimming removed 5 bases from V and 6 bases from J; junction bases left unmatched: 8. The CDR3 is 14 amino acids. Germline lookup yields CDR1 SGHTS and CDR2 YDEGEE. The CDR3 here is CASRGRGPGQPQHF. In DNA, the CDR3 is TGTGCCAGCAGAGGAAGGGGGCCTGGTCAGCCCCAGCATTTT.

The chain combines TRBV7-9 with TRBJ1-1; D unclear. Trimming took off 1 base at V and 5 bases at J, with 8 bases between the two ends. This CDR3 has 13 amino acids. Germline V lookup: CDR1 SEHNR, CDR2 FQNEAQ (reference sequence). The chain's CDR3 is CASSLGWRTEAFF. The DNA for the CDR3 is TGTGCCAGCAGCTTAGGTTGGAGAACTGAAGCTTTCTTT. Variable domain in full (rest from reference TRBV7-9 and TRBJ1-1): DTGVSQNPRHKITKRGQNVTFRCDPISEHNRLYWYRQTLGQGPEFLTYFQNEAQLEKSRLLSDRFSAERPKGSFSTLEIQRTEQGDSAMYLCASSLGWRTEAFFGQGTRLTVV.

This chain joins TRBV6-1 and TRBJ2-7, with TRBD2 matching 7 bases. The CDR3 consists of 15 residues. Losses at the gene ends were 9 bases for V and 5 bases for J; bases not matched to a gene: 16. The V gene's germline CDR1 is MNHNS and CDR2 SASEGT. The CDR3: CASRGEGSGQHEQYF. CDR3 bases: TGTGCCAGTAGAGGCGAGGGTAGCGGGCAACACGAGCAGTACTTC.

The chain links TRBV7-6 to TRBJ2-7, with D unresolved. Per germline, CDR1 SGHVS and CDR2 FNYEAQ. CDR3 size: 13 residues. Deletions cut 5 bases from V and 5 bases from J, with 13 bases between. The CDR3 reads CASSPKGPHEQYF. The DNA for the CDR3 is TGTGCCAGCAGCCCGAAGGGTCCCCACGAGCAGTACTTC.

The gene calls are TRBV7-2 and TRBJ2-7; D remains ambiguous. Germline CDR1 reads SGHTA; CDR2 reads FQGNSA. The CDR3 covers 12 residues. The germline V and J ends were trimmed by 2 bases and 6 bases, with 8 bases remaining between them. CDR3 in DNA: TGTGCCAGCAGCTTAAGCACGCGCGAGCAGTACTTC. It encodes CASSLSTREQYF. The whole variable domain, filled in from reference TRBV7-2 and TRBJ2-7, reads GAGVSQSPSNKVTEKGKDVELRCDPISGHTALYWYRQSLGQGLEFLIYFQGNSAPDKSGLPSDRFSAERTGGSVSTLTIQRTQQEDSAVYLCASSLSTREQYFGPGTRLTVT.

The CDR3 coding sequence is TGTGCCAGCAGTGCCACTACGGGGCAGTACTTC. It codes for CASSATTGQYF. The V gene is TRBV6-5, the J gene TRBJ2-7; D unclear. CDR1 MNHEY and CDR2 SVGAGI come from the germline V gene. The CDR3 covers 11 residues. V was cut by 5 bases and J by 9 bases, with 11 bases left in between.

There are a few counts of this clone. V usage is TRBV6-1 and J usage is TRBJ2-2; D gene uncertain. The CDR3 has 14 amino acids. CDR1 MNHNS and CDR2 SASEGT come from the germline V gene. V lost 8 bases and J lost 6, with 16 bases in between. The CDR3 nucleotides are TGTGCCAGCGCCCCGTCCGCATCATCCGGGGAGCTGTTTTTT. Its translation: CASAPSASSGELFF.

This chain joins TRBV29-1 and TRBJ2-5; 7 nucleotides align to TRBD2. The J call may be incorrect, as the DNA end agrees better with TRBJ2-7. CDR1 and CDR2 (germline): SQVTM, ANQGSEA. CDR3 length: 16 amino acids. The chain's CDR3 is CSVVAGTIQSSYEQYF. CDR3 DNA: TGCAGCGTTGTCGCCGGGACTATTCAGAGCTCCTACGAGCAGTACTTC.

The chain has TRBV7-9 and TRBJ1-5, with a tentative D call TRBD1 (5 bases). Looked up from germline, CDR1 is SEHNR and CDR2 is FQNEAQ (reference sequence). The CDR3 has 15 amino acids. With 1 base removed from V and 7 bases from J, the gap between germline ends came to 14 bases. CDR3 DNA: TGTGCCAGCAGCTTAGGTGGGACCCAAGGCCAGCCCCAGCATTTT. Its protein is CASSLGGTQGQPQHF.

The chain employs TRBV5-1 and TRBJ2-1, with 9 bases lining up with TRBD2. CDR1 and CDR2 from the germline V gene are SGHRS and YFSETQ. CDR3 length equals 16 residues. V was pared by 0 bases and J by 5 bases, with 6 bases of the junction left unmatched. The CDR3 reads CASSLVASGINNEQFF. The CDR3 DNA follows: TGCGCCAGCAGCTTGGTGGCTAGCGGGATCAACAATGAGCAGTTCTTC.

The chain combines TRBV30 with TRBJ1-6; TRBD1 might be the D (5 bases). Germline CDR1 and CDR2: GTSNPN and SVGIG (reference sequence). The CDR3 length is 13 residues. The V gene lost 5 bases and the J gene lost 10 bases, with 15 bases spanning the gap. DNA for the CDR3: TGTGCCTGGGAGTCCCCCCGGGGGTCACCCCTCCACTTT. As protein: CAWESPRGSPLHF.

This chain connects TRBV30 to TRBJ1-4; maybe TRBD1 (5 bases). V was pared by 2 bases and J by 7 bases, with 11 bases between. The germline V gene has CDR1 GTSNPN and CDR2 SVGIG (reference sequence). This CDR3 has 13 amino acids. The CDR3 DNA reads TGTGCCTGGAGTAGGCAGGGTGGTGAAAAACTGTTTTTT. Its translation: CAWSRQGGEKLFF.

The chain recombines TRBV6-1 with TRBJ1-5, with TRBD1 matching over 8 bases. V trimming: 5 bases; J trimming: 7 bases; junction bases outside the gene matches: 10. The CDR3 runs 15 residues. The V gene's germline CDR1 is MNHNS and CDR2 SASEGT. CDR3 protein: CASSRSTGVGQPQHF. Written as DNA, the CDR3 is TGTGCCAGCAGTCGGTCGACAGGGGTTGGCCAGCCCCAGCATTTT.